The clone carrying this T cell receptor beta chain has just a few counts. Its target is not known. The sample belongs to a study of spatial heterogeneity in lung cancer. Every TCR cDNA molecule carried a tag that served as a unique molecular identifier. TCRdb fed the 5' RACE reads into MiXCR, producing one record per CDR3 protein. The table has roughly 28,000 distinct CDR3 sequences, more than 5.5% seen once. V lost 4 bases to trimming and J lost 3 bases, with 18 bases between them. This CDR3 has 17 amino acids. CDR1 and CDR2 from the germline V gene are SGHTA and FQGNSA. Time point indicated: sample taken at primary tumor resection. Patients with untreated early-stage non-small cell lung cancer, numbering 55 to 80, were the donors. Study-wide points: Regional and ubiquitous nonsynonymous mutations were tracked by counts of regional and ubiquitous expanded TCRs, respectively. Tracking of tumor mutation counts was seen in expanded intratumoral alpha and beta TCR counts.

The source was lung tumor tissue, collected at surgery. This rearrangement joins TRBV7-2 to TRBJ1-4; tentatively, D is TRBD1 (6 bases). The TCR sequence derives from a male donor with early-stage non-small cell lung cancer. CDR3 in DNA: TGTGCCAGCAGCTGGACTGGACAGAATCTACCTAATGAAAAACTGTTTTTT. Protein sequence: CASSWTGQNLPNEKLFF.